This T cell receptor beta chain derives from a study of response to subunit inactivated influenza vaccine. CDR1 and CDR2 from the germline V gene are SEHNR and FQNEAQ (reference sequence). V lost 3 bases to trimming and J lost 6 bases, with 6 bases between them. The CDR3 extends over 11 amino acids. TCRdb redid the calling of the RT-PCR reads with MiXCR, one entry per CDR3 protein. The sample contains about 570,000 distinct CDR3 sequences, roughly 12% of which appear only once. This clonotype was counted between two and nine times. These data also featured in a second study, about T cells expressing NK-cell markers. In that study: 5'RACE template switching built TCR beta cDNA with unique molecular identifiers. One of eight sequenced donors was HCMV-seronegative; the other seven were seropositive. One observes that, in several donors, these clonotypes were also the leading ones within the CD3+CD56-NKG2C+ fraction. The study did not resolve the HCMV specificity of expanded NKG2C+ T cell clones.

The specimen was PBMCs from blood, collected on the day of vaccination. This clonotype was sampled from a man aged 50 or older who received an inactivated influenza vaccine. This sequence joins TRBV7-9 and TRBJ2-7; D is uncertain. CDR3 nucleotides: TGTGCCAGCAGCTTCGAATCCGAGCAGTACTTC. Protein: CASSFESEQYF.